The clone carrying this T cell receptor beta chain has only a few counts. The sample originates from a study of cytomegalovirus exposure and HLA in healthy donors. The CDR3 is 17 amino acids. V lost 3 bases, J lost 4 bases, and 16 bases lay in between. Looked up from germline, CDR1 is LNHDA and CDR2 is SQIVND (reference sequence). PCR involved 60 Vbeta and 13 Jbeta primers. Generated by immunoSEQ multiplex PCR, the TCRdb table keeps only in-frame clones and is missing some. Of more than 100,000 clones listed, about four fifths are singletons. The chain recombines TRBV19 with TRBJ1-6; a possible D gene is TRBD1 (6 bases). This receptor was obtained from a male donor in good health and CMV-seronegative. The sample taken for sequencing was PBMCs. CDR3 in DNA: TGTGCCAGTAGTATCGGTACAGGGATCCTTTATAATTCACCCCTCCACTTT. Translation: CASSIGTGILYNSPLHF.